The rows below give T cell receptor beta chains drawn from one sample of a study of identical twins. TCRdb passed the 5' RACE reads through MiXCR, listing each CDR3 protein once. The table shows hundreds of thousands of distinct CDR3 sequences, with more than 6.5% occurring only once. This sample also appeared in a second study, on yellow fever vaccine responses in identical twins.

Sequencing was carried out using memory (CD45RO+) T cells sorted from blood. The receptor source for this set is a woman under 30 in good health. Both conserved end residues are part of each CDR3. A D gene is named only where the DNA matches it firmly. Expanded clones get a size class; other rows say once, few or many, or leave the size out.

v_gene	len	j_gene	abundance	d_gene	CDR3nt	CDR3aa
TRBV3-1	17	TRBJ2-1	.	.	TGTGCCTGCTCCCAAGATCGGACAGTCGGCTCCTACAATGAGCAGTTCTTC	CACSQDRTVGSYNEQFF
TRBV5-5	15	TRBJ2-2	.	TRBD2	TGTGCCAGGGGCCCCGGGACTATGGGCTTCGGGGAGCTGTTTTTT	CARGPGTMGFGELFF
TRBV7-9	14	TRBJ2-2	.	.	TGTGCCAGCAGTCGTAGGTGGAACACCGGGGAGCTGTTTTTT	CASSRRWNTGELFF
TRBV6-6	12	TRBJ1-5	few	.	TGTGCCAGCAGCCCGCCCAAACAGCCCCAGCATTTT	CASSPPKQPQHF
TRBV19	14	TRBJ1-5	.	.	TGTGCCAGTAGTTCCGAACGTAGCAATCAGCCCCAGCATTTT	CASSSERSNQPQHF
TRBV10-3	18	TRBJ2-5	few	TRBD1	TGTGCCATCAGTGGTCGGGACAGGGGGGTATATGACCAAGAGACCCAGTACTTC	CAISGRDRGVYDQETQYF
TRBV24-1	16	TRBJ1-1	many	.	TGTGCCACCAGTGAGAAGGACGGACGGGAGGACACTGAAGCTTTCTTT	CATSEKDGREDTEAFF
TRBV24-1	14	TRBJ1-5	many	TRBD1	TGTGCCACCAGCGGGACAGTTAACAATCAGCCCCAGCATTTT	CATSGTVNNQPQHF
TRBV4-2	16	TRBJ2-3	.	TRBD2	TGTGCCAGCAGCCAAGCGGAGGCTAGCGGGAGCGATACGCAGTATTTT	CASSQAEASGSDTQYF
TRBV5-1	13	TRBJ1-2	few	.	TGCGCCAGCAGCACCGGGGACGGCTATGGCTACACCTTC	CASSTGDGYGYTF
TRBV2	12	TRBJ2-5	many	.	TGTGCCAGCACCAGGGTATCGGAGACCCAGTACTTC	CASTRVSETQYF
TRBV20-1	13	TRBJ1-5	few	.	TGCAGTGCTAGCCTGGGCCCCAATCAGCCCCAGCATTTT	CSASLGPNQPQHF
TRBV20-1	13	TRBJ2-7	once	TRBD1	TGCAGTGCCGGACAGGGAATTTCCTACGTGCAGTACTTC	CSAGQGISYVQYF
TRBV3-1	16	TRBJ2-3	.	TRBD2	TGTGCCAGCAGCCAAGATCTAGCGGGGGGCCTAGATACGCAGTATTTT	CASSQDLAGGLDTQYF
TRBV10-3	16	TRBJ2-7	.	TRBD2	TGTGCCATCAGCGGGACTAGCGGTCTTAGCTCCTACGAGCAGTACTTC	CAISGTSGLSSYEQYF
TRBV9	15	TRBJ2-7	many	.	TGTGCCAGCAGCGTAGCCCCCGACAACTCCTACGAGCAGTACTTC	CASSVAPDNSYEQYF
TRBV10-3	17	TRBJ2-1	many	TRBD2	TGTGCCATCAGTACCGGGACTAGCGGCCTCTCCTACAATGAGCAGTTCTTC	CAISTGTSGLSYNEQFF
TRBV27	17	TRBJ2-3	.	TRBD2	TGTGCCAGCAGCCTTGCAGGCGGGAGGTTCAAGGCAGATACGCAGTATTTT	CASSLAGGRFKADTQYF
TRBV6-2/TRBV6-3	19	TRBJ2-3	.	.	TGTGCCAGCACAACGGACAGGGTCGGACTAGCTTTGGCGGCAGATACGCAGTATTTT	CASTTDRVGLALAADTQYF
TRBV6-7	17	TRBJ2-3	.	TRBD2	TGTGCCAGCAGTTACTCGAATGCTAGCGGGGTGTCAGATACGCAGTATTTT	CASSYSNASGVSDTQYF
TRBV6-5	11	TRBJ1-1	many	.	TGTGCCAGCACGGGGAGGGCTGAAGCTTTCTTT	CASTGRAEAFF
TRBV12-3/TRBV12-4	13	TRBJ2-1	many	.	TGTGCCAGCAAATGGACTGACAACAATGAGCAGTTCTTC	CASKWTDNNEQFF
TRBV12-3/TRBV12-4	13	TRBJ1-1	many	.	TGTGCCAGCAGTTGGGCCATGAACACTGAAGCTTTCTTT	CASSWAMNTEAFF
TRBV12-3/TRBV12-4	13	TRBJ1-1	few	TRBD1	TGTGCCAGCAGCACAAGGGGGCCAGGGGGAGCTTTCTTT	CASSTRGPGGAFF
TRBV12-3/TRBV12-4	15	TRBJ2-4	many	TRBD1	TGTGCCAGCAGTGACAGGACAGGGGGCCTTAACATTCAGTACTTC	CASSDRTGGLNIQYF
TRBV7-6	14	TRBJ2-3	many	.	TGTGCCAGCAGCAAAAGACAGCTGGGAGATACGCAGTATTTT	CASSKRQLGDTQYF
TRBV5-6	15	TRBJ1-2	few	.	TGTGCCAGCAGCCCCCCCGAGGGGCGGGGGTTAGGCTACACCTTC	CASSPPEGRGLGYTF
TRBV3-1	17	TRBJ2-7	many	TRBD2	TGTGCCAGCAGCCAATGGGGGGGGGAGGCTTTCCCCTACGAGCAGTACTTC	CASSQWGGEAFPYEQYF
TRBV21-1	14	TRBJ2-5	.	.	TGTGCCAGCAGCCTCTCGGGACGGAGAGAGACCCAGTACTTC	CASSLSGRRETQYF
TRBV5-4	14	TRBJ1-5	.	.	TGTGCCAGCAGCTTGCAGGGCTCGGATCAGCCCCAGCATTTT	CASSLQGSDQPQHF
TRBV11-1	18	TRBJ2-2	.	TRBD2	TGTGCCAGCAGCTTAGAAAAGCGGGAGCGCGCGAACACCGGGGAGCTGTTTTTT	CASSLEKRERANTGELFF
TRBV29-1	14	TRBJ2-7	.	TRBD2	TGCAGCGTTGCCACACTAGCGGGAGGTTACGAGCAGTACTTC	CSVATLAGGYEQYF
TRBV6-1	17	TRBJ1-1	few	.	TGTGCCAGCTCGAAAATCGGGAATGGATTTCTGAACACTGAAGCTTTCTTT	CASSKIGNGFLNTEAFF
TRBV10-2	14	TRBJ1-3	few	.	TGCGCCAGCAGCCAACAGGGTGTCGGAAACACCATATATTTT	CASSQQGVGNTIYF
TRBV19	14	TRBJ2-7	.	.	TGTGCCAGTAGTATAGTGGCAGGGGCCTACGAGCAGTACTTC	CASSIVAGAYEQYF
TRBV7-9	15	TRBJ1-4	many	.	TGTGCCAGCAGCTTAGTTTCCGGAGTACATGAAAAACTGTTTTTT	CASSLVSGVHEKLFF
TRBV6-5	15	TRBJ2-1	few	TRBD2	TGTGCCAGCAGTTACTTTGGGGGAGGGCGGAATGAGCAGTTCTTC	CASSYFGGGRNEQFF
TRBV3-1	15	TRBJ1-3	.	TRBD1	TGTGCCAGCAGCCGCTCGAGGGGGCGCATGAACACCATATATTTT	CASSRSRGRMNTIYF
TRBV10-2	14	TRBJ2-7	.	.	TGCGCCAGCAATTCTGGAGGTCACTCCTACGAGCAGTACTTC	CASNSGGHSYEQYF
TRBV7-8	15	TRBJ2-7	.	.	TGTGCCAGCAGCTTTAGCGGAGGGAGCTCCTACGAGCAGTACTTC	CASSFSGGSSYEQYF
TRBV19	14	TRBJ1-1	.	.	TGTGCCAGTAGTATAGCCCGACAGAACACTGAAGCTTTCTTT	CASSIARQNTEAFF
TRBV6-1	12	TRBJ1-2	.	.	TGTGCCAGCAGTTCTCCTTACTATGGCTACACCTTC	CASSSPYYGYTF
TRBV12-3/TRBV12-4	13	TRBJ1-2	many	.	TGTGCCAGCAGTTTAGCCCGCATTGGTGGCTACACCTTC	CASSLARIGGYTF
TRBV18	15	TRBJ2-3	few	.	TGTGCCAGCTCACGAACCCGGGCCAATACAGATACGCAGTATTTT	CASSRTRANTDTQYF
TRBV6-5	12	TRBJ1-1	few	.	TGTGCCAGCAGGTCCATGAACGCTGAAGCTTTCTTT	CASRSMNAEAFF
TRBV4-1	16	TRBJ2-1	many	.	TGCGCCAGCAGCCAAGTTGACCTGATTACCTACAATGAGCAGTTCTTC	CASSQVDLITYNEQFF
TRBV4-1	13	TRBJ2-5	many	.	TGCGCCAGCAGCCAAGTAATTGGGGAGACCCAGTACTTC	CASSQVIGETQYF
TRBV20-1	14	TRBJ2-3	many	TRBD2	TGCAGTGCCCTTAGCGGGGGACCCACAGATACGCAGTATTTT	CSALSGGPTDTQYF